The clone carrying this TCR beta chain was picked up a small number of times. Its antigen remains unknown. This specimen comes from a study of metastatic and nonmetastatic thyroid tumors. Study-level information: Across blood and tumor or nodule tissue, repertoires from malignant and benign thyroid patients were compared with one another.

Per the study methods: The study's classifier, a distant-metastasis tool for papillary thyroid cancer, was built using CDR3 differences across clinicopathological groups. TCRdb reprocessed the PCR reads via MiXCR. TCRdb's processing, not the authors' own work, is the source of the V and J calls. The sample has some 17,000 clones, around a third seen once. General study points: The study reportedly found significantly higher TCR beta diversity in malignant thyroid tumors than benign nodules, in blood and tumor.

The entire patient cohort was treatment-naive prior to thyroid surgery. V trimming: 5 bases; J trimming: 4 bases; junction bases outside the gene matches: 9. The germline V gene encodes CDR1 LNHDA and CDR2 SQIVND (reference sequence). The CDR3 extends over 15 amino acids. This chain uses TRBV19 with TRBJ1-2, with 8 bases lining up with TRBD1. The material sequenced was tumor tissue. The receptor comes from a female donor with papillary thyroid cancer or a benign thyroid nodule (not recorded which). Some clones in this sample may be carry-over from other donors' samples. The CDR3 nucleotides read TGTGCCAGTAGTCCCGACGCAGGGGGCGTCTATGGCTACACCTTC. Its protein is CASSPDAGGVYGYTF.